This TCR beta chain was found in a study of T cell changes during pregnancy in multiple sclerosis. The CDR3 runs to 15 residues. The ends lost 7 bases at V and 4 bases at J; junction bases unmatched: 6. Germline CDR1 MNHNY, CDR2 SVGAGI (reference sequence). Assay: immunoSEQ multiplex PCR; the TCRdb copy retains only in-frame clones and omits some. The profile covers some 96,000 clones, with roughly 90% appearing a single time and more than 1.5% taken by the ten largest. The sequencing used peripheral blood, collected after pregnancy. J is TRBJ2-2 and V is TRBV6-6; 10 bases map to TRBD2. The TCR originated in a female donor with multiple sclerosis, enrolled in a pregnancy study. Here the CDR3 DNA reads TGTGCCAGCACTCGGACTAGCGGAGTCACCGGGGAGCTGTTTTTT. This gives the protein CASTRTSGVTGELFF.